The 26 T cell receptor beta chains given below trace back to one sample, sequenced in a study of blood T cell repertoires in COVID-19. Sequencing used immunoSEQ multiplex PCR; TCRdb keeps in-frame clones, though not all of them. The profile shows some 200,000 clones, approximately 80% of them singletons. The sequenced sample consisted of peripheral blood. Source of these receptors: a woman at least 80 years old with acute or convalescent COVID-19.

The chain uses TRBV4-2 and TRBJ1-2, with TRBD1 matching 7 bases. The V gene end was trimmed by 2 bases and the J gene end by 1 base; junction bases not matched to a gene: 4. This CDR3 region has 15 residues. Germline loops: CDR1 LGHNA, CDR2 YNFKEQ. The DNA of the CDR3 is TGTGCCAGCAGCCAAACCCGGGACAGTAACTATGGCTACACCTTC. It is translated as CASSQTRDSNYGYTF.

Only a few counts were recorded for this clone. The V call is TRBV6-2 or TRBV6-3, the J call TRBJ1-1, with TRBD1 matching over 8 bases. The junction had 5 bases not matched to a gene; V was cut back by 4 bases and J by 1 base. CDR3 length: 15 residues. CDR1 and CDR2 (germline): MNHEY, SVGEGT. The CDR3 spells CASSSGQVPNTEAFF. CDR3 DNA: TGTGCCAGCAGTTCGGGACAGGTCCCGAACACTGAAGCTTTCTTT.

Written as DNA, the CDR3 is TGTGCCAGTAGTATAATCCGGGACAACTACAATGAGCAGTTCTTC. Translated: CASSIIRDNYNEQFF. This sequence joins TRBV19 and TRBJ2-1, with D maybe TRBD1 (6 bases). The CDR3 is made up of 15 amino acids. Trimming pared 2 bases from V and 3 bases from J, leaving 11 bases between. The germline gives CDR1 LNHDA, CDR2 SQIVND (reference sequence).

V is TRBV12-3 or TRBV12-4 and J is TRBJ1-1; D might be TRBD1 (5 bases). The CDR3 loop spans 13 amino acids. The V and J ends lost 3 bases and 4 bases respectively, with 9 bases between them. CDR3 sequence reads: CASSFGGGTEAFF. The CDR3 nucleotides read TGTGCCAGCAGTTTTGGGGGGGGCACTGAAGCTTTCTTT.

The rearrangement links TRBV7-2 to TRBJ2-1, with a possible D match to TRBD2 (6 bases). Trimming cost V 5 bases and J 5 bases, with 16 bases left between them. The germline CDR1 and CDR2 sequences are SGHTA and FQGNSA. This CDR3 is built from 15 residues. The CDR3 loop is CASSAGLGPNNEQFF. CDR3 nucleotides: TGTGCCAGCAGCGCGGGGTTAGGGCCTAACAATGAGCAGTTCTTC.

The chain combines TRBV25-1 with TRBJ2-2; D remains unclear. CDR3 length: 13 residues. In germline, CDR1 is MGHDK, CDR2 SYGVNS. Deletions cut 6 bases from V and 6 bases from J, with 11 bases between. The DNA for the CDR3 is TGTGCCAGCAGGTACACCCCCGCCGGGGAGCTGTTTTTT. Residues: CASRYTPAGELFF.

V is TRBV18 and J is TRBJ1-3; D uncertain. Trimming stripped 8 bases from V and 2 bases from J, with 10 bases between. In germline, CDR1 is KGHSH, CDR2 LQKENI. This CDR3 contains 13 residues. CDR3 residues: CASKPVAGNTIYF. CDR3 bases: TGTGCCAGCAAGCCGGTTGCTGGAAACACCATATATTTT.

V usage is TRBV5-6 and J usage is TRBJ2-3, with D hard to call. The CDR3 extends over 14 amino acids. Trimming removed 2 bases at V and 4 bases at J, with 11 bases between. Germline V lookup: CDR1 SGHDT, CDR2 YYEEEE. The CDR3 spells CASSLQTLADTQYF. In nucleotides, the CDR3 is TGTGCCAGCAGCTTACAGACGCTCGCAGATACGCAGTATTTT.

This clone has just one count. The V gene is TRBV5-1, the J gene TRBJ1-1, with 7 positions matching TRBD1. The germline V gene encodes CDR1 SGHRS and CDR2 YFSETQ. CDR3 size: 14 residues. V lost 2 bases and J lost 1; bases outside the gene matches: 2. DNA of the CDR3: TGCGCCAGCAGCTTACGGACAGGGAACACTGAAGCTTTCTTT. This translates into CASSLRTGNTEAFF.

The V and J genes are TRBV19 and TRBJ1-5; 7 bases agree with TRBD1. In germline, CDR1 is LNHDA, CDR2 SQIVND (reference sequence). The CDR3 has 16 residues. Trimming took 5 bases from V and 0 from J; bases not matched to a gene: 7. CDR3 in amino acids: CASSSGQDVSNQPQHF. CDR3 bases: TGTGCCAGTAGTTCCGGACAGGACGTTAGCAATCAGCCCCAGCATTTT.

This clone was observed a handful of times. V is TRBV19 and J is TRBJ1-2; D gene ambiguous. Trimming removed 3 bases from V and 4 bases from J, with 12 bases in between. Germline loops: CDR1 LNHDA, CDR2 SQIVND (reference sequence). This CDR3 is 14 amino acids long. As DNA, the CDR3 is TGTGCCAGTAGTATTTCGGCAGACACCTATGGCTACACCTTC. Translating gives CASSISADTYGYTF.

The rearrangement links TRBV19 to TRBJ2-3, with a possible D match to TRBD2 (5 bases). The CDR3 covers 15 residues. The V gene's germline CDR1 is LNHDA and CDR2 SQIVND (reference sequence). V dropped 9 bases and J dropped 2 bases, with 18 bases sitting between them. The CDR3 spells CASAPLAGPTDTQYF. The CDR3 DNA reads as TGTGCCAGCGCCCCACTGGCGGGCCCCACAGATACGCAGTATTTT.

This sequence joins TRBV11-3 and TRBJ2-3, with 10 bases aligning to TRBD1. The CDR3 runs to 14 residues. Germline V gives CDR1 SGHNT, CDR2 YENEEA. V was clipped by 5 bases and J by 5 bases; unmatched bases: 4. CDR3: CASSEGTGVDTQYF. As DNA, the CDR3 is TGTGCCAGCAGCGAGGGGACAGGGGTAGATACGCAGTATTTT.

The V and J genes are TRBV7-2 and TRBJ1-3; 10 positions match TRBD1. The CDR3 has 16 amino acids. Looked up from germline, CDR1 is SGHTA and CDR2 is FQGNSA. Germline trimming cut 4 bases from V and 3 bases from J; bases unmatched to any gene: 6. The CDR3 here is CASSSPGTGDGNTIYF. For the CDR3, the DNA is TGTGCCAGCAGCTCCCCCGGGACAGGGGATGGAAACACCATATATTTT.

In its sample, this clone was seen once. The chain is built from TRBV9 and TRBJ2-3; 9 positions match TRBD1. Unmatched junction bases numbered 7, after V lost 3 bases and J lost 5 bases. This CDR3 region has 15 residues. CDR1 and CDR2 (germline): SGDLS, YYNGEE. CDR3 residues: CASSGRTGEGDTQYF. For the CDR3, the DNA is TGTGCCAGCAGCGGACGGACAGGGGAGGGAGATACGCAGTATTTT.

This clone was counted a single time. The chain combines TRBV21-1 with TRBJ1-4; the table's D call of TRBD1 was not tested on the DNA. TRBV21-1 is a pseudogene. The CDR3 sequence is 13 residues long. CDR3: CAREPRTGKKLFF. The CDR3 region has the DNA TGTGCCAGGGAACCCCGGACAGGGAAAAAACTGTTTTTT.

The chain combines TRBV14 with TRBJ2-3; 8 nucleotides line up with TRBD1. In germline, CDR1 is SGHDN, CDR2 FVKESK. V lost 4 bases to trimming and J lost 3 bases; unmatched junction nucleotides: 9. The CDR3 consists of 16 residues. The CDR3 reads CASSLWAGGLTDTQYF. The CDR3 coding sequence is TGTGCCAGCAGCCTTTGGGCAGGGGGCTTGACAGATACGCAGTATTTT.

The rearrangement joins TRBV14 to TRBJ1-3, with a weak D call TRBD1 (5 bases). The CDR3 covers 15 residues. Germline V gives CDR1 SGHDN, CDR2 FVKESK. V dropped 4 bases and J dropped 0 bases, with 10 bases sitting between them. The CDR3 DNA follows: TGTGCCAGCAGCCTACAGGTGTCCTCTGGAAACACCATATATTTT. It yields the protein CASSLQVSSGNTIYF.

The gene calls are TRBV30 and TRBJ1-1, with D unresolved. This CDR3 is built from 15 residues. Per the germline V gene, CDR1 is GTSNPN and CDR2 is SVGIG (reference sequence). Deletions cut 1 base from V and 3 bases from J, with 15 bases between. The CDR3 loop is CAWSASGSGYTEAFF. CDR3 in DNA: TGTGCCTGGAGTGCCTCAGGTAGTGGGTACACTGAAGCTTTCTTT.

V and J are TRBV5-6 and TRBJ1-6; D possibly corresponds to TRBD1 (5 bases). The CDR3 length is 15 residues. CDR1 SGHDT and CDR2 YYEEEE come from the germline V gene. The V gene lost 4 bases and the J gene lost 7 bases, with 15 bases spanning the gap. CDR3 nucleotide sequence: TGTGCCAGCAGCCCTTGGGGAAGGGGCAATTCACCCCTCCACTTT. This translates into CASSPWGRGNSPLHF.

CDR3 in DNA: TGCGCCAGCAGCTGGGGGACAGATGTCTCTGGAAACACCATATATTTT. Protein product: CASSWGTDVSGNTIYF. V usage is TRBV5-1 and J usage is TRBJ1-3; TRBD1 aligns across 7 bases. Germline trimming cut 3 bases from V and 0 bases from J; bases unmatched to any gene: 6. Germline V gene data show CDR1 as SGHRS and CDR2 as YFSETQ. This CDR3 is built from 16 residues.

The CDR3 spells CASSLDRNTEAFF. The CDR3 DNA is TGTGCCAGCAGTCTGGACAGGAACACTGAAGCTTTCTTT. The genes are TRBV6-2 or TRBV6-3 and TRBJ1-1, with a weak D call TRBD1 (6 bases). Trimming cost V 5 bases and J 1 base, with 8 bases left between them. Per germline, CDR1 MNHEY and CDR2 SVGEGT. The CDR3 length is 13 residues.

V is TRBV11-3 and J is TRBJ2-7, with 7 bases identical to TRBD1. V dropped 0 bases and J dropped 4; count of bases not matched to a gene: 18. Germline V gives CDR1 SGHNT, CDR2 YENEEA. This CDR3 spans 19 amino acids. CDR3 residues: CASSLESAGGSIRPYEQYF. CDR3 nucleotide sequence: TGTGCCAGCAGCTTAGAGTCGGCAGGGGGTTCGATTAGGCCTTACGAGCAGTACTTC.

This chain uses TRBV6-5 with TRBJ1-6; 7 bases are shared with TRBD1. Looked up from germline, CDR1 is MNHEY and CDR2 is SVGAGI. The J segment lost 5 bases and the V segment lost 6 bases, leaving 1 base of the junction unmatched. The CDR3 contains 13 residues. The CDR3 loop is CASRTGNNSPLHF. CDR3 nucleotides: TGTGCCAGCAGGACAGGGAATAATTCACCCCTCCACTTT.

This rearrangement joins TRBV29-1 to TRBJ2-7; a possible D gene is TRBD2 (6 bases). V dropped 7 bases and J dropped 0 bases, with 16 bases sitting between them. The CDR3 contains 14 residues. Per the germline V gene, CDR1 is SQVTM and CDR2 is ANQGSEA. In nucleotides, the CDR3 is TGCAGCGCCAGGAGGGCAGGATCCTCCTACGAGCAGTACTTC. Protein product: CSARRAGSSYEQYF.

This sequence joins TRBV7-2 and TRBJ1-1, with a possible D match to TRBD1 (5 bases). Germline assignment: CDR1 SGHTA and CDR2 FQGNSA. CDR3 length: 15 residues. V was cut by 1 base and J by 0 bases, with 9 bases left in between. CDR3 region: CASSLEPGMNTEAFF. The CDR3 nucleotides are TGTGCCAGCAGCTTAGAGCCAGGGATGAACACTGAAGCTTTCTTT.